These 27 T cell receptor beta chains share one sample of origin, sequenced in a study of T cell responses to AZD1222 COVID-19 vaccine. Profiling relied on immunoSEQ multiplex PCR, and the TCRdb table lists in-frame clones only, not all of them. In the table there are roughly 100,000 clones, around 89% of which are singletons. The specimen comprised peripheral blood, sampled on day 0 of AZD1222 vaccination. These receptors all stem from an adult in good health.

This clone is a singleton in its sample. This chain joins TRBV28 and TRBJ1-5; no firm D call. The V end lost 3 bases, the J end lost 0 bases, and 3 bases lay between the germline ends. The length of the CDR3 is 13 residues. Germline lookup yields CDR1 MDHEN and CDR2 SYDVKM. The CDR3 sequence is CASSFYSNQPQHF. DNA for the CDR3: TGTGCCAGCAGTTTCTATAGCAATCAGCCCCAGCATTTT.

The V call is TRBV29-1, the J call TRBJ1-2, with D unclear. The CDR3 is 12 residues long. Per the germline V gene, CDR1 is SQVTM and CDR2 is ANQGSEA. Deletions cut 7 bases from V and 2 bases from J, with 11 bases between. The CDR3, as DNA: TGCAGCGCCGAAAGGGTAAACTATGGCTACACCTTC. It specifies CSAERVNYGYTF.

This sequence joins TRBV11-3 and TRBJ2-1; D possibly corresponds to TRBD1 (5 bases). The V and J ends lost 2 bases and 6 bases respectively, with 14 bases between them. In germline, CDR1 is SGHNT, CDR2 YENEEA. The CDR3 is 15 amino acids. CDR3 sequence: CASSLKGPRVNEQFF. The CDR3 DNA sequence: TGTGCCAGCAGCTTAAAAGGGCCCAGGGTCAATGAGCAGTTCTTC.

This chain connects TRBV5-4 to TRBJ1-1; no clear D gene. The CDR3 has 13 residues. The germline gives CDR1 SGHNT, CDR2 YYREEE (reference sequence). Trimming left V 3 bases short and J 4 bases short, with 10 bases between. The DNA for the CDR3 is TGTGCCAGCAGCTCGGGCAGGACCACTGAAGCTTTCTTT. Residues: CASSSGRTTEAFF.

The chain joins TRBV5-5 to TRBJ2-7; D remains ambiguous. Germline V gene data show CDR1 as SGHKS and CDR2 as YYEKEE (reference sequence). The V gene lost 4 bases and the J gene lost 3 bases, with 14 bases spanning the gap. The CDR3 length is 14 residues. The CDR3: CASSHIGPYYEQYF. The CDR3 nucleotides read TGTGCCAGCAGCCATATTGGACCCTACTACGAGCAGTACTTC.

The CDR3 is CASSEVAGGHLPETQYF. In DNA form, the CDR3 reads TGTGCCAGCAGTGAAGTAGCGGGGGGGCATCTTCCAGAGACCCAGTACTTC. The rearrangement uses TRBV6-1 and TRBJ2-5; 11 positions match TRBD2. This CDR3 has 17 residues. Germline V gene data show CDR1 as MNHNS and CDR2 as SASEGT. Trimming cost V 1 base and J 4 bases; bases outside gene matches: 8.

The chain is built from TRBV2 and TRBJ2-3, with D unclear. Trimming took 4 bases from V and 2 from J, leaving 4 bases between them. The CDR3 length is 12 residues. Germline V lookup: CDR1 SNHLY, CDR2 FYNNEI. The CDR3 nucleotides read TGTGCCAGCAGTGCCTACACAGATACGCAGTATTTT. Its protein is CASSAYTDTQYF.

The CDR3 reads CASSLTAYRGRGNQPQHF. DNA for the CDR3: TGTGCCAGCAGCTTGACGGCTTACAGGGGGCGCGGCAATCAGCCCCAGCATTTT. V gene TRBV5-5 combines with J gene TRBJ1-5; TRBD1 matches at 9 bases. The V segment lost 1 base and the J segment 2 bases; nucleotides outside the gene matches: 10. CDR1 is SGHKS and CDR2 is YYEKEE in the germline V gene (reference sequence). The CDR3 runs 18 residues.

The CDR3: CASEDYEQYF. The CDR3 region has the DNA TGTGCCAGCGAGGACTACGAGCAGTACTTC. This rearrangement joins TRBV25-1 to TRBJ2-7; D not certain. Trimming cost V 8 bases and J 3 bases, with 5 bases left between them. Germline V lookup: CDR1 MGHDK, CDR2 SYGVNS. This CDR3 contains 10 residues.

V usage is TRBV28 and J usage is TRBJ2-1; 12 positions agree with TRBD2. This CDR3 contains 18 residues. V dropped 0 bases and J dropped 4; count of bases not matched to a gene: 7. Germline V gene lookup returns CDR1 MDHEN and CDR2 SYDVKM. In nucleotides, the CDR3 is TGTGCCAGCAGTTTATGGCTAGCGGGGGGGGTAAGGTACAATGAGCAGTTCTTC. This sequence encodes CASSLWLAGGVRYNEQFF.

For the CDR3, the DNA is TGTGCCACCAGTGATACTGACAGGATTGTCAATGAGCAGTTCTTC. Amino acid sequence: CATSDTDRIVNEQFF. This chain links TRBV24-1 with TRBJ2-1, with a weak D call TRBD1 (6 bases). Germline V gene data show CDR1 as KGHDR and CDR2 as SFDVKD. There are 15 residues in the CDR3. Trimming shortened V by 3 bases and J by 6 bases, and 14 bases separated the two germline ends.

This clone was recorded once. The CDR3 nucleotides read TGTGCCAGCAGCTGGAGACTAGCGGGAGGCGTATATGAGCAGTTCTTC. It is translated as CASSWRLAGGVYEQFF. The chain couples TRBV7-6 to TRBJ2-1, with 13 positions matching TRBD2. The CDR3 is made up of 16 amino acids. Germline CDR1 SGHVS, CDR2 FNYEAQ. V was pared by 4 bases and J by 8 bases, with 8 bases of the junction left unmatched. The variable domain in full, with the rest retrieved from reference TRBV7-6 and TRBJ2-1, is GAGVSQSPRYKVTKRGQDVALRCDPISGHVSLYWYRQALGQGPEFLTYFNYEAQQDKSGLPNDRFSAERPEGSISTLTIQRTEQRDSAMYRCASSWRLAGGVYEQFFGPGTRLTVL.

The chain's CDR3 is CASSADPNYGYTF. CDR3 DNA: TGTGCCAGCAGTGCCGACCCGAACTATGGCTACACCTTC. The chain couples TRBV6-6 to TRBJ1-2; no reliable D call. This CDR3 comprises 13 residues. Looked up from germline, CDR1 is MNHNY and CDR2 is SVGAGI (reference sequence). V was trimmed by 5 bases and J by 2 bases, leaving 9 bases between them.

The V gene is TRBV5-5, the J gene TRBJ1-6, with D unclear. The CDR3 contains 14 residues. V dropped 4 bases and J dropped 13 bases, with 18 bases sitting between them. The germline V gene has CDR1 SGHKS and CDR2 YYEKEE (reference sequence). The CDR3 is CASSKGPGSLPLHF. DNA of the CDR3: TGTGCCAGCAGCAAAGGTCCGGGCAGCCTGCCCCTCCACTTT.

The CDR3 is CASSPRASQTGELFF. The CDR3 DNA sequence: TGTGCCAGCTCACCTAGGGCGTCCCAGACCGGGGAGCTGTTTTTT. The J gene is TRBJ2-2, the V gene TRBV18; D is ambiguous. Trimming removed 3 bases at V and 5 bases at J, with 13 bases between. Per the germline V gene, CDR1 is KGHSH and CDR2 is LQKENI. This CDR3 comprises 15 residues.

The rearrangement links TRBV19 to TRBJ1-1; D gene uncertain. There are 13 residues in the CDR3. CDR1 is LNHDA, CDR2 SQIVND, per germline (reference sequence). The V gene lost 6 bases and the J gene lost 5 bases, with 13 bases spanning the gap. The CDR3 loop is CASSLDRTTEAFF. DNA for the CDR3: TGTGCCAGTAGCCTCGACCGTACGACTGAAGCTTTCTTT.

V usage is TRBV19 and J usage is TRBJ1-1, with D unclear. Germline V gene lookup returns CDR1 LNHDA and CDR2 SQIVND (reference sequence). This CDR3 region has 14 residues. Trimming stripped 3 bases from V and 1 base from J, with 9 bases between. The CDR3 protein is CASSIFDSNTEAFF. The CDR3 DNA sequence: TGTGCCAGTAGTATCTTTGATTCGAACACTGAAGCTTTCTTT.

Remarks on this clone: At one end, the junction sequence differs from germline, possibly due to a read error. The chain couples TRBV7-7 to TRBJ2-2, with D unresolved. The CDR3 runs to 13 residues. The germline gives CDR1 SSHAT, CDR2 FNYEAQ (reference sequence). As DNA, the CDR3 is TGTGCTAGCAGCTTAGAGCGCACCGGGGAGCTGTTTTTT. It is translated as CASSLERTGELFF.

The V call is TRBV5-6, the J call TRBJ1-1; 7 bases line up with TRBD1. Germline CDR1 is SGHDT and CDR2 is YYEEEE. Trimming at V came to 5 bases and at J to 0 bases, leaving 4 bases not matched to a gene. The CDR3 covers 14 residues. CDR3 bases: TGTGCCAGCAGTCCGGGACAGATGAACACTGAAGCTTTCTTT. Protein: CASSPGQMNTEAFF.

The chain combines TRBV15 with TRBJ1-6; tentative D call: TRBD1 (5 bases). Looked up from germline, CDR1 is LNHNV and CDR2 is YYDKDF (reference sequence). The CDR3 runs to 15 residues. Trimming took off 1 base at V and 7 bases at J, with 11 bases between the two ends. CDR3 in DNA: TGTGCCACCAGCAGAGTCGGGGCCGCCAATTCACCCCTCCACTTT. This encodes CATSRVGAANSPLHF.

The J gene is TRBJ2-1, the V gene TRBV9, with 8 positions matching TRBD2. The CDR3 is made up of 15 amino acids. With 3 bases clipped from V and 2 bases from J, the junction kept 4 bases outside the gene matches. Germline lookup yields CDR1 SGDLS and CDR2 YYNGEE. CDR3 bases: TGTGCCAGCAGCGAACTAGCGGCGACCTACAATGAGCAGTTCTTC. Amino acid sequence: CASSELAATYNEQFF.

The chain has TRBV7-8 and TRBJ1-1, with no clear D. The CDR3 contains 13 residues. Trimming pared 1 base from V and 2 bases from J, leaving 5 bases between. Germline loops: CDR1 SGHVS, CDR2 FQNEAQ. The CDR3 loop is CASSLVINTEAFF. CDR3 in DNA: TGTGCCAGCAGCTTAGTTATAAACACTGAAGCTTTCTTT.

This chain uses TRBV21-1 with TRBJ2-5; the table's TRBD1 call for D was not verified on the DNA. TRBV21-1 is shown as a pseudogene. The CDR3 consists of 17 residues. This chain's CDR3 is CASSKDMGALPQETQYF. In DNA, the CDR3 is TGTGCCAGCAGCAAAGATATGGGGGCTCTCCCCCAAGAGACCCAGTACTTC.

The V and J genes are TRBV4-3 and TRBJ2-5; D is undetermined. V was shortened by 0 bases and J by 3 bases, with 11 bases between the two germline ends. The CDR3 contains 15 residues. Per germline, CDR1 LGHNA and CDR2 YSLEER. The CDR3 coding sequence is TGCGCCAGCAGCCAAGACCTCTTTCTCGAAGAGACCCAGTACTTC. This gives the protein CASSQDLFLEETQYF.

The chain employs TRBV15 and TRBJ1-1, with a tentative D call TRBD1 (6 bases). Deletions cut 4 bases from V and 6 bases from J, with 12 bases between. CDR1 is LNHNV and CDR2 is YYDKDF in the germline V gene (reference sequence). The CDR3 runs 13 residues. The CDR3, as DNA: TGTGCCACCAGCACACAGGGTTTCTCTGAAGCTTTCTTT. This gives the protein CATSTQGFSEAFF. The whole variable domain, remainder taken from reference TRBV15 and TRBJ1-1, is DAMVIQNPRYQVTQFGKPVTLSCSQTLNHNVMYWYQQKSSQAPKLLFHYYDKDFNNEADTPDNFQSRRPNTSFCFLDIRSPGLGDTAMYLCATSTQGFSEAFFGQGTRLTVV.

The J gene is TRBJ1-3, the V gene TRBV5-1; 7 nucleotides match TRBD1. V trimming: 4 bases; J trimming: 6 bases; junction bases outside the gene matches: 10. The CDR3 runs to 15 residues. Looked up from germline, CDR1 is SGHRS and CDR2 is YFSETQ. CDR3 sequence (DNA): TGCGCCAGCAGCCGGATCCCAGGGGGGGCAAACACCATATATTTT. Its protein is CASSRIPGGANTIYF.

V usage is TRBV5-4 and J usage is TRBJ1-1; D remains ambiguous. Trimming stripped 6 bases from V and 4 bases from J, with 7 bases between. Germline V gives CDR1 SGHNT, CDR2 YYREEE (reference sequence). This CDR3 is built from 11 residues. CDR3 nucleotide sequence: TGTGCCAGCACCCTCGGCACTGAAGCTTTCTTT. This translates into CASTLGTEAFF.